The clone carrying this T cell receptor (beta chain) has ten or more counts. The antigen is undetermined. Patients were all untreated before their thyroid surgery. These data originate in a study of metastatic and nonmetastatic thyroid tumors. Across the whole study: The study looked at repertoires side by side in blood and in tumor or nodule tissue from malignant and benign thyroid patients. Study findings and constraints: Patients with malignant thyroid tumors reportedly had significantly higher TCR beta diversity than those with benign nodules, in blood and tumor.

In the original analysis: The study took CDR3 differences across clinicopathological groups and made a distant-metastasis classifier for papillary thyroid cancer from them. TCRdb re-processed the PCR reads through MiXCR. The authors' filters were not applied to this entry. The table lists 35,000 to 45,000 clones, roughly 28% of them singletons. This CDR3 has 11 residues. V was pared by 6 bases and J by 6 bases, with 9 bases between. The germline V gene has CDR1 MDHEN and CDR2 SYDVKM. The origin of this receptor is a male donor with papillary thyroid cancer or a benign thyroid nodule (not recorded which). Some clones in this sample may be carry-over from other donors' samples. V usage is TRBV28 and J usage is TRBJ2-7; D gene unclear. The sample taken for sequencing was blood. The CDR3 nucleotides read TGTGCCAGCAGCATACTCAGCGAGCAGTACTTC. As protein: CASSILSEQYF.